This T cell receptor (beta chain) was sequenced in a study of OX40 agonist ivuxolimab in advanced cancers. Overall study: Ivuxolimab was administered intravenously to patients at 0.01 to 10 mg/kg every 2 weeks. Melanoma, hepatocellular carcinoma, head and neck or renal cell cancer occurred in dose-escalation patients. The study reported partial responses in three patients: one hepatocellular carcinoma, two cutaneous melanoma.

Sequencing used immunoSEQ multiplex PCR; TCRdb keeps in-frame clones, though not all of them. The sample consists of fewer than 80,000 clones, about 89% of them appearing once. At baseline, cycle 4 day 1, and cycle 7 day 1, blood was sampled. The germline V and J ends were trimmed by 7 bases and 4 bases, with 14 bases remaining between them. Germline assignment: CDR1 SGHNT and CDR2 YYREEE (reference sequence). This CDR3 is built from 14 residues. The rearrangement joins TRBV5-4 to TRBJ2-2; D call uncertain. Sequenced here: CD4+ or CD8+ T cells sorted from blood, sampled in a trial of the OX40 agonist ivuxolimab. The receptor's source is an adult with an advanced solid tumor such as melanoma, head and neck, liver or kidney cancer. DNA of the CDR3: TGTGCCAGCGTATCACCGGGCCGCACCGGGGAGCTGTTTTTT. As protein: CASVSPGRTGELFF.